These 29 T cell receptor beta chains share one sample of origin, sequenced in a study of blood T cell repertoires in COVID-19. Some clones are missing from TCRdb's copy, which holds only in-frame ones; the method was immunoSEQ multiplex PCR. The profile shows 170,000 or so clones, more than 85% of them singletons. Input material: PBMCs or T cells enriched from blood (not recorded which). These receptor sequences come from a woman between 45 and 65 years old who had recovered from COVID-19.

The chain carries TRBV30 and TRBJ2-7, with TRBD1 matching 9 bases. In germline, CDR1 is GTSNPN, CDR2 SVGIG (reference sequence). Trimming removed 3 bases from V and 3 bases from J; junction bases left unmatched: 12. The CDR3 is 16 amino acids. CDR3 sequence: CAWRPRAGQGGYEQYF. Here the CDR3 DNA reads TGTGCCTGGAGGCCCCGGGCGGGACAGGGTGGCTACGAGCAGTACTTC.

The chain links TRBV6-2 or TRBV6-3 to TRBJ1-4; D is uncertain. The CDR3 length is 15 residues. Trimming removed 1 base from V and 0 bases from J, with 6 bases in between. Germline assignment: CDR1 MNHEY and CDR2 SVGEGT. The chain's CDR3 is CASSYFPATNEKLFF. CDR3 bases: TGTGCCAGCAGTTACTTTCCCGCAACTAATGAAAAACTGTTTTTT.

This chain uses TRBV6-5 with TRBJ1-1; tentative D call: TRBD1 (6 bases). V lost 7 bases, J lost 1 base, and 13 bases lay in between. Germline V gene lookup returns CDR1 MNHEY and CDR2 SVGAGI. The CDR3 extends over 14 amino acids. CDR3 sequence (DNA): TGTGCCAGCAACAGAGGACAGACGAACACTGAAGCTTTCTTT. Its protein product is CASNRGQTNTEAFF.

The chain combines TRBV24-1 with TRBJ2-2; maybe TRBD1 (8 bases). Germline CDR1 reads KGHDR; CDR2 reads SFDVKD. V lost 3 bases, J lost 3 bases, and 16 bases lay in between. The CDR3 loop spans 17 amino acids. CDR3 protein: CATSDLRTGRDTGELFF. In DNA, the CDR3 is TGTGCCACCAGTGATCTTCGGACAGGGAGGGACACCGGGGAGCTGTTTTTT.

The chain combines TRBV30 with TRBJ1-1; D remains ambiguous. CDR1 and CDR2 from the germline V gene are GTSNPN and SVGIG (reference sequence). This CDR3 contains 14 residues. Trimming pared 4 bases from V and 1 base from J, leaving 13 bases between. The CDR3 spells CAWNPGRQNTEAFF. The CDR3 DNA reads TGTGCCTGGAACCCCGGCAGGCAGAACACTGAAGCTTTCTTT.

The V and J genes are TRBV28 and TRBJ2-6; D is perhaps TRBD2 (5 bases). Trimming took off 1 base at V and 0 bases at J, with 16 bases between the two ends. This CDR3 region has 19 residues. Germline V gene data show CDR1 as MDHEN and CDR2 as SYDVKM. The CDR3 loop is CASSLSRGQVSSGANVLTF. For the CDR3, the DNA is TGTGCCAGCAGTTTATCAAGAGGGCAGGTTAGCTCTGGGGCCAACGTCCTGACTTTC.

The chain joins TRBV25-1 to TRBJ2-7; D ambiguous. The CDR3 sequence is 17 residues long. CDR1 and CDR2 (germline): MGHDK, SYGVNS. V gave up 1 base and J gave up 0 bases, with 16 bases separating them. The CDR3 loop is CASSESGAGSLSYEQYF. CDR3 nucleotide sequence: TGTGCCAGCAGTGAATCAGGTGCAGGTTCCCTCTCCTACGAGCAGTACTTC.

In DNA form, the CDR3 reads TGTGCCAGCTCACCCCTAGCCGCCGGGGAGCTGTTTTTT. It is translated as CASSPLAAGELFF. This sequence joins TRBV18 and TRBJ2-2, with a weak D call TRBD2 (5 bases). CDR1 and CDR2 from the germline V gene are KGHSH and LQKENI. CDR3 length: 13 residues. V was clipped by 3 bases and J by 6 bases, with 8 bases between them.

This clone was picked up a small number of times. V and J are TRBV6-4 and TRBJ2-1; 9 nucleotides match TRBD2. This CDR3 region has 15 residues. CDR1 and CDR2 from the germline V gene are MRHNA and SNTAGT. After removal of 0 bases from V and 3 bases from J, the junction contained 0 bases not matched to a gene. The DNA for the CDR3 is TGTGCCAGCAGTGACTCAGCGGGAGGCTACAATGAGCAGTTCTTC. Translated: CASSDSAGGYNEQFF.

CDR3 bases: TGCGCCAGCAGCAGAATACAGGGGACGGGTGAAAAACTGTTTTTT. Residues: CASSRIQGTGEKLFF. The chain joins TRBV5-1 to TRBJ1-4; 7 nucleotides line up with TRBD1. Germline V gene lookup returns CDR1 SGHRS and CDR2 YFSETQ. This CDR3 is 15 amino acids long. Germline trimming cut 4 bases from V and 7 bases from J; bases unmatched to any gene: 10.

For the CDR3, the DNA is TGTGCCTGGAGACATGGACCCGCGGCCGGGGATGAAAAACTGTTTTTT. This codes for CAWRHGPAAGDEKLFF. The chain employs TRBV30 and TRBJ1-4; D is unclear. CDR1 is GTSNPN and CDR2 is SVGIG in the germline V gene (reference sequence). This CDR3 is 16 amino acids long. V was cut by 3 bases and J by 6 bases, with 20 bases left in between. The entire variable domain, with the rest obtained from reference TRBV30 and TRBJ1-4, is as follows: SQTIHQWPATLVQPVGSPLSLECTVEGTSNPNLYWYRQAAGRGLQLLFYSVGIGQISSEVPQNLSASRPQDRQFILSSKKLLLSDSGFYLCAWRHGPAAGDEKLFFGSGTQLSVL.

This rearrangement joins TRBV19 to TRBJ1-1; tentatively, D is TRBD1 (5 bases). CDR1 is LNHDA and CDR2 is SQIVND in the germline V gene (reference sequence). The V end lost 5 bases, the J end lost 1 base, and 20 bases lay between the germline ends. CDR3 length: 17 amino acids. The CDR3 here is CASSGWQSKGSNTEAFF. In DNA form, the CDR3 reads TGTGCCAGTAGTGGCTGGCAGTCCAAGGGGTCGAACACTGAAGCTTTCTTT.

V gene TRBV7-2 combines with J gene TRBJ2-5, with 8 bases lining up with TRBD2. Per germline, CDR1 SGHTA and CDR2 FQGNSA. The J segment lost 4 bases and the V segment lost 1 base, leaving 17 bases of the junction unmatched. This CDR3 region has 19 residues. The CDR3 nucleotides are TGTGCCAGCAGCTTAGTGGGGGGCGTAGCGGGATCTCTTAGAGAGACCCAGTACTTC. This translates into CASSLVGGVAGSLRETQYF.

V gene TRBV7-9 combines with J gene TRBJ2-5, with D possibly being TRBD2 (5 bases). Germline V gene data show CDR1 as SEHNR and CDR2 as FQNEAQ (reference sequence). Trimming left V 5 bases short and J 13 bases short, with 20 bases between. This CDR3 spans 13 amino acids. CDR3 loop: CASSQKEDPAGYF. CDR3 in DNA: TGTGCCAGCAGCCAAAAAGAAGACCCGGCGGGGTACTTC.

The chain employs TRBV7-9 and TRBJ1-1; D uncertain. CDR3 length: 14 residues. CDR1 is SEHNR and CDR2 is FQNEAQ in the germline V gene (reference sequence). The V end was cut by 5 bases, the J end by 1 base, with 11 bases between. The CDR3 DNA reads as TGTGCCAGCAGCCCCGAGGGTTGGAACACTGAAGCTTTCTTT. It yields the protein CASSPEGWNTEAFF.

V is TRBV29-1 and J is TRBJ2-7, with TRBD1 matching 7 bases. Germline loops: CDR1 SQVTM, CDR2 ANQGSEA. J was trimmed by 4 bases and V by 6 bases; bases with no gene match: 3. This CDR3 spans 11 amino acids. The CDR3, as DNA: TGCAGCGTGGAGACAGGGTACGAGCAGTACTTC. Protein: CSVETGYEQYF.

The chain recombines TRBV6-5 with TRBJ2-1; TRBD2 matches at 8 bases. This CDR3 region has 13 residues. The germline CDR1 and CDR2 sequences are MNHEY and SVGAGI. Unmatched junction bases numbered 3, after V lost 5 bases and J lost 6 bases. The CDR3 coding sequence is TGTGCCAGCAGTACGGGACTAGTCAATGAGCAGTTCTTC. It specifies CASSTGLVNEQFF.

The DNA of the CDR3 is TGTGCCAGCAGCGGCCCCGGGAGCTCTGGAAACACCATATATTTT. Translating gives CASSGPGSSGNTIYF. V gene TRBV9 combines with J gene TRBJ1-3; D not resolved. CDR3 length equals 15 residues. CDR1 is SGDLS, CDR2 YYNGEE, per germline. V was cut by 3 bases and J by 0 bases, with 10 bases left in between.

The V and J genes are TRBV27 and TRBJ2-7, with 10 bases aligning to TRBD2. Looked up from germline, CDR1 is MNHEY and CDR2 is SMNVEV (reference sequence). V lost 0 bases and J lost 3; bases outside the gene matches: 8. This CDR3 has 17 amino acids. In DNA, the CDR3 is TGTGCCAGCAGTTTATCCCCCCCGGGACTAGCGTTCTACGAGCAGTACTTC. Translating it yields CASSLSPPGLAFYEQYF.

V is TRBV27 and J is TRBJ1-2; 10 bases line up with TRBD1. With V trimmed by 0 bases and J by 1 base, 5 bases remained unmatched. The CDR3 spans 17 residues. Germline loops: CDR1 MNHEY, CDR2 SMNVEV (reference sequence). The CDR3 protein is CASSLSRDRGFNYGYTF. CDR3 sequence (DNA): TGTGCCAGCAGTTTATCCCGGGACAGGGGTTTTAACTATGGCTACACCTTC.

This chain uses TRBV2 with TRBJ1-5; D uncertain. CDR1 and CDR2 from the germline V gene are SNHLY and FYNNEI. The CDR3 has 13 amino acids. V was trimmed by 1 base and J by 9 bases, leaving 10 bases between them. CDR3 protein: CASSEDNVSPQHF. The CDR3, as DNA: TGTGCCAGCAGTGAAGACAACGTCTCGCCCCAGCATTTT.

The V and J genes are TRBV7-3 and TRBJ2-1; 7 bases agree with TRBD1. Germline CDR1 is SGHTA and CDR2 is FQGTGA. V was clipped by 5 bases and J by 3 bases; unmatched bases: 10. There are 16 residues in the CDR3. CDR3 in amino acids: CASSPQQGIGYNEQFF. The CDR3 DNA follows: TGTGCCAGCAGCCCCCAACAGGGGATTGGCTACAATGAGCAGTTCTTC.

The chain combines TRBV4-3 with TRBJ2-7, with 13 bases that match TRBD2. The CDR3 spans 14 residues. From germline, CDR1 is LGHNA and CDR2 YSLEER. V lost 2 bases and J lost 12; bases outside the gene matches: 7. The CDR3 here is CASSQSRTSGRMYF. The CDR3 DNA reads TGCGCCAGCAGCCAATCCCGGACTAGCGGGAGAATGTACTTC.

The J gene is TRBJ1-5, the V gene TRBV6-5; D might be TRBD1 (5 bases). V gave up 3 bases and J gave up 5 bases, with 11 bases separating them. This CDR3 spans 14 amino acids. CDR1 and CDR2 from the germline V gene are MNHEY and SVGAGI. CDR3 sequence (DNA): TGTGCCAGCAGTTATCTCCAGGGATATCAGCCCCAGCATTTT. This gives the protein CASSYLQGYQPQHF.

The chain has TRBV18 and TRBJ1-1; no firm D call. The ends were cut back, 0 bases at V and 4 bases at J, with 9 bases in the middle. The CDR3 contains 14 residues. CDR1 is KGHSH and CDR2 is LQKENI in the germline V gene. The CDR3 loop reads CASSPPPGITEAFF. The CDR3 DNA is TGTGCCAGCTCACCACCCCCGGGAATCACTGAAGCTTTCTTT.

V usage is TRBV3-1 (or the pseudogene TRBV3-2) and J usage is TRBJ2-1, with TRBD2 as a possible D gene (6 bases). CDR1 is LGHDT, CDR2 YNNKEL, per germline (reference sequence). CDR3 length equals 18 residues. Trimming pared 0 bases from V and 0 bases from J, leaving 15 bases between. CDR3 sequence: CASSQEGGTFSSYNEQFF. CDR3 coding DNA: TGTGCCAGCAGCCAAGAAGGTGGGACTTTTAGCTCCTACAATGAGCAGTTCTTC.

The genes are TRBV5-1 and TRBJ2-3; 8 bases align to TRBD1. The CDR3 is 16 residues long. The V and J ends lost 1 base and 1 base, in that order; junction bases with no gene match: 5. The V gene's germline CDR1 is SGHRS and CDR2 YFSETQ. The CDR3 loop is CASSLTTGGGTDTQYF. CDR3 bases: TGCGCCAGCAGCTTGACTACAGGGGGTGGCACAGATACGCAGTATTTT.

V is TRBV19 and J is TRBJ2-3; maybe TRBD1 (6 bases). The CDR3 covers 14 residues. V dropped 7 bases and J dropped 3 bases, with 14 bases sitting between them. Germline CDR1 LNHDA, CDR2 SQIVND (reference sequence). CDR3 amino acids: CASTPGTKTDTQYF. The DNA for the CDR3 is TGTGCCAGTACCCCCGGGACAAAAACAGATACGCAGTATTTT.

The rearrangement joins TRBV28 to TRBJ1-2; 9 bases match TRBD1. Trimming cost V 5 bases and J 8 bases; bases outside gene matches: 6. Per germline, CDR1 MDHEN and CDR2 SYDVKM. The CDR3 is 13 residues long. The CDR3, as DNA: TGTGCCAGCAGTGACCGGGACAGGGTGGGCTACACCTTC. It translates to CASSDRDRVGYTF.